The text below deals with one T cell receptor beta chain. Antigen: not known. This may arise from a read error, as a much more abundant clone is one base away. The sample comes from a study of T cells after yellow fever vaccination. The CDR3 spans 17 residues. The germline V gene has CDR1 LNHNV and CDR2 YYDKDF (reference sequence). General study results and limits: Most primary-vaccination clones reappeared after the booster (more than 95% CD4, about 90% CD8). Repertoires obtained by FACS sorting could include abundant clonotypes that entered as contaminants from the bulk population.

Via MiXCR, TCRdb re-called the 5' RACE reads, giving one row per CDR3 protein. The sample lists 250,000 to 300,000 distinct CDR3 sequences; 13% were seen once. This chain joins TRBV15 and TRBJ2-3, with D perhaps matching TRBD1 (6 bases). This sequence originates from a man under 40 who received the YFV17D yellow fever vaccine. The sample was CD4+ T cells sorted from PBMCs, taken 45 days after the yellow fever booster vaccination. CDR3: CAISRDLNGQSTDTQYF. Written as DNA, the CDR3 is TGTGCCATCAGCAGAGATCTTAACGGACAGAGCACAGATACGCAGTATTTT.